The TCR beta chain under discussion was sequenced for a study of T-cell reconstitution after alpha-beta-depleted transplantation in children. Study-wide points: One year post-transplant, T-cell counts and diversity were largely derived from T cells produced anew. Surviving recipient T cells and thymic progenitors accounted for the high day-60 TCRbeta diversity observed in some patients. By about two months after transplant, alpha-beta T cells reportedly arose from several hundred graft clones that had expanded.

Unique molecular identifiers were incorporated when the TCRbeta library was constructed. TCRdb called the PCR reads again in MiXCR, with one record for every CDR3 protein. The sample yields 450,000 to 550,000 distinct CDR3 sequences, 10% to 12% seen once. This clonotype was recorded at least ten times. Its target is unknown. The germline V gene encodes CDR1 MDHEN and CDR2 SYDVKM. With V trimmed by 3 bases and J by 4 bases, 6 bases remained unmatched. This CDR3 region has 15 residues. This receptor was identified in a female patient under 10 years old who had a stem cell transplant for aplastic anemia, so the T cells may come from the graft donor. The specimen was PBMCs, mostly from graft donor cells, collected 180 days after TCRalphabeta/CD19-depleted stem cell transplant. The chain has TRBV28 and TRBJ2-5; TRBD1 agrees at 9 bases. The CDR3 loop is CASSFLTGGTETQYF. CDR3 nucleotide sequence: TGTGCCAGCAGTTTCTTAACAGGGGGCACAGAGACCCAGTACTTC.